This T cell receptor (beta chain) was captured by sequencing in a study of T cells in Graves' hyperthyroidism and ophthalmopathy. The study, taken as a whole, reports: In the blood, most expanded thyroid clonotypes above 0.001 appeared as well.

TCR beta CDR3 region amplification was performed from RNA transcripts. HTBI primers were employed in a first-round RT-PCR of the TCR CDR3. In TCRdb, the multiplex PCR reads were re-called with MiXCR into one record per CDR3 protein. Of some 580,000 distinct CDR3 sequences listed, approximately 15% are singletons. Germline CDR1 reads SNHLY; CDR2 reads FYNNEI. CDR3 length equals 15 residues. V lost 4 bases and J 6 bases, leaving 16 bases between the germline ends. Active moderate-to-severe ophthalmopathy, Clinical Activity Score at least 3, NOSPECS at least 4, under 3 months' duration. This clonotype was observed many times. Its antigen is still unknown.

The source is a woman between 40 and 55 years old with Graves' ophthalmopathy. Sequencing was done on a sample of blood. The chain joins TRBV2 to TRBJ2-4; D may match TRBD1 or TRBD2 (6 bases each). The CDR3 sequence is CASSGERGEGNIQYF. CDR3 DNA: TGTGCCAGCAGTGGGGAGAGGGGGGAAGGAAACATTCAGTACTTC.